The source of this T cell receptor beta chain is a study of blood T cell repertoires in COVID-19. Whole-study context: The study drew acute and convalescent COVID-19 samples from the United States, Italy and Spain. T cells, B-cell-depleted T cells, or PBMCs supplied cDNA or gDNA.

In the authors' methods: Amplification of reference gene primers provided the estimated nucleated cell counts. Assay: immunoSEQ multiplex PCR; the TCRdb copy retains only in-frame clones and omits some. V, J and clone size are those of that table, while D and trimming were read from the DNA. The table shows roughly 300,000 clones, with around 81% occurring only once. The source is a woman aged 55-69 years with active or convalescent COVID-19. The specimen was peripheral blood.

In DNA form, the CDR3 reads TGTGCCAGCAGTTACTCTACAAACTACTACGAGCAGTACTTC. Amino acids: CASSYSTNYYEQYF. The J gene is TRBJ2-7, the V gene TRBV6-5; unclear D gene. Germline-derived CDR1 and CDR2 are MNHEY and SVGAGI. This CDR3 is 14 amino acids long. V lost 0 bases, J lost 3 bases, and 9 bases lay in between.